Shown below are 8 T cell receptor beta chains from a single sample sequenced in a study of T cells in Graves' hyperthyroidism and ophthalmopathy. Authors of the study amplified TCR beta CDR3 regions from RNA transcripts. A set of HTBI primers served as the primers for a first-round RT-PCR of the TCR CDR3. TCRdb independently ran MiXCR on the multiplex PCR reads; one entry per CDR3 protein. In the table there are about 180,000 distinct CDR3 sequences, 17% of which are singletons. Sequenced input: blood. These TCRs come from a woman aged 45-65 years with Graves' hyperthyroidism.

This chain uses TRBV7-9 with TRBJ2-1, with TRBD1 identical over 9 bases. The V gene's germline CDR1 is SEHNR and CDR2 FQNEAQ (reference sequence). The CDR3 is 15 residues long. Losses at the gene ends were 3 bases for V and 7 bases for J; bases not matched to a gene: 7. The CDR3 DNA follows: TGTGCCAGCAGCTTGGAGGGACAGGGCTGGAATGAGCAGTTCTTC. It yields the protein CASSLEGQGWNEQFF.

This clonotype has at least ten counts. The chain joins TRBV28 to TRBJ1-1; TRBD1 aligns across 9 bases. There are 16 residues in the CDR3. V gave up 6 bases and J gave up 3 bases; unmatched junction bases: 11. Germline V gene lookup returns CDR1 MDHEN and CDR2 SYDVKM. The CDR3 loop reads CASRGTGISKDTEAFF. Here the CDR3 DNA reads TGTGCCAGCAGAGGGACAGGGATTTCGAAGGACACTGAAGCTTTCTTT.

This clonotype was recorded at least ten times. The J gene is TRBJ2-5, the V gene TRBV7-8; D perhaps matches TRBD2 (5 bases). With 7 bases removed from V and 5 bases from J, the gap between germline ends came to 11 bases. Germline V gene sequence: CDR1 SGHVS, CDR2 FQNEAQ. The CDR3 length is 12 residues. The CDR3 coding sequence is TGTGCCAGCAATACTAGATGGGAGACCCAGTACTTC. Its translation is CASNTRWETQYF.

This clonotype occurred many times. J is TRBJ1-4 and V is TRBV3-1; D remains unclear. The ends were cut back, 4 bases at V and 8 bases at J, with 11 bases in the middle. Per the germline V gene, CDR1 is LGHDT and CDR2 is YNNKEL (reference sequence). The CDR3 runs 13 residues. The CDR3 sequence is CASSPLGMEKLFF. The CDR3 nucleotides read TGTGCCAGCAGCCCTTTAGGAATGGAAAAACTGTTTTTT.

This clonotype was seen repeatedly, ten times or more. The rearrangement uses TRBV28 and TRBJ1-5; D is ambiguous. V lost 2 bases and J lost 1, with 6 bases in between. CDR1 is MDHEN, CDR2 SYDVKM, per germline. The CDR3 is made up of 14 amino acids. The CDR3 nucleotides are TGTGCCAGCAGTTTACGGCTGAGCAATCAGCCCCAGCATTTT. Residues: CASSLRLSNQPQHF.

V and J are TRBV5-1 and TRBJ2-3, with TRBD2 identical over 9 bases. The CDR3 is 16 amino acids. The germline V gene has CDR1 SGHRS and CDR2 YFSETQ. After removal of 1 base from V and 5 bases from J, the junction contained 8 bases not matched to a gene. CDR3 nucleotide sequence: TGCGCCAGCAGCTTGATTGGCGGGGGGGCGAAAGATACGCAGTATTTT. It translates to CASSLIGGGAKDTQYF.

This clonotype was detected many times. As DNA, the CDR3 is TGTGCCAGCAGCCCGAATAGCATGAACACTGAAGCTTTCTTT. This gives the protein CASSPNSMNTEAFF. The genes are TRBV14 and TRBJ1-1, with D unresolved. CDR1 is SGHDN, CDR2 FVKESK, per germline. V gave up 4 bases and J gave up 0 bases, with 9 bases separating them. CDR3 length equals 14 residues.

This clonotype was seen ten or more times. The V call is TRBV25-1, the J call TRBJ2-3; D is ambiguous. CDR1 and CDR2 (germline): MGHDK, SYGVNS. The germline V and J ends were trimmed by 4 bases and 5 bases, with 10 bases remaining between them. This CDR3 has 13 residues. The CDR3 DNA follows: TGTGCCAGCAGTGCCCCTAGTGAAGATACGCAGTATTTT. It translates to CASSAPSEDTQYF.